This T cell receptor (beta chain) derives from a study of shared clonotypes between healthy human individuals. Germline V CDR1 and CDR2: MNHNS, SASEGT. Trimming cost V 6 bases and J 1 base, with 9 bases left between them. The CDR3 has 13 amino acids. Here immunoSEQ multiplex PCR was the method, and the copy in TCRdb shows in-frame clones only, minus some. The repertoire consists of about 2.3 million clones, with more than 80% occurring once and the leading ten covering 0.35% to 0.5%. None of the donors, who were healthy HIV-negative adults, had recently had acute infections or vaccinations. This clone came up a few times. This sample also contains other DNA sequences that code for the same CDR3.

This clonotype was sampled from a man between 18 and 29 years old in good health. Some clones in this sample may be carry-over from other donors' samples. Specimen: naive CD4+ T cells from PBMCs. The subset is: CD45RA+ positively selected. The rearrangement joins TRBV6-1 to TRBJ1-1; unclear D gene. The CDR3 loop reads CASRPTGNTEAFF. Here the CDR3 DNA reads TGTGCCAGCAGGCCGACGGGGAACACTGAAGCTTTCTTT.